This TCR beta chain was sequenced in a study of post-analysis software for immune sequencing data. Study-wide results and limits: Patients had higher frequencies than controls of about five TRBV segments, including TRBV5-6, TRBV5-1 and TRBV20-1.

The TCR beta cDNA libraries carried unique molecular identifiers. Each CDR3 protein gets one entry after TCRdb re-called the PCR reads with MiXCR. The sample contains some 260,000 distinct CDR3 sequences, less than 40% of which appear only once. This clonotype was counted at least ten times. The antigen remains undetermined. Germline CDR1 MNHNS, CDR2 SASEGT. V lost 11 bases and J 2 bases, leaving 22 bases between the germline ends. This CDR3 is 15 amino acids long. The TCR originated in a girl aged 5-17 years with multiple sclerosis. Material: blood. The rearrangement joins TRBV6-1 to TRBJ2-7; tentatively, D is TRBD1 (5 bases). The CDR3 reads CADHPTARVTYEQYF. DNA for the CDR3: TGTGCCGACCACCCCACGGCCAGGGTTACCTACGAGCAGTACTTC.